Included here is one TCR beta chain sequence, with context. CDR3 length equals 20 residues. Trimming removed 0 bases from V and 6 bases from J; junction bases left unmatched: 19. Germline V gives CDR1 MNHEY, CDR2 SMNVEV (reference sequence). Authors' methods: Amplification with reference gene primers provided the estimates of nucleated cell counts. Libraries were prepared by immunoSEQ multiplex PCR; TCRdb keeps only in-frame clonotypes and omits some of them. For V, J and clone size, that table is used; D and trimming come from the DNA. This sample has some 260,000 clones; around four fifths occur once, and the top ten carry 4.1%. The data were obtained in a study of blood T cell repertoires in COVID-19. About the study: The United States, Italy and Spain were the sources of the acute and convalescent COVID-19 samples. PBMCs, B-cell-depleted T cells, or T cells provided the cDNA or gDNA that made up the material.

The sample was PBMCs or T cells enriched from blood (not recorded which). The clonotype originates from a young man with acute COVID-19. The chain recombines TRBV27 with TRBJ2-7; 11 bases line up with TRBD1. The CDR3 here is CASSLSPGQGEPGRASEQYV. For the CDR3, the DNA is TGTGCCAGCAGTTTATCGCCGGGACAGGGGGAACCCGGGAGGGCCTCCGAGCAGTACGTC.